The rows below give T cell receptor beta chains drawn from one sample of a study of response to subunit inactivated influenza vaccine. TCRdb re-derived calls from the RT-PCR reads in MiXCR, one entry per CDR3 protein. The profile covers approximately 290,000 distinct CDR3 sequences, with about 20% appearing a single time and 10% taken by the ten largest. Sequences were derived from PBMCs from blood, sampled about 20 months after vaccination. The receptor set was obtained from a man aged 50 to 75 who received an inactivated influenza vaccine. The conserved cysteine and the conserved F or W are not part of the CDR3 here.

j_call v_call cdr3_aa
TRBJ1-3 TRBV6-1 ASSDGGSGNTIY
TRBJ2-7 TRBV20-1 SARWYGANY
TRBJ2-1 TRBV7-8 ASSRPDYNNEQF
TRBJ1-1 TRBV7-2 ASSPYGGAESKAF
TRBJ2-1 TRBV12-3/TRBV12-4 ASSSLGYEQF
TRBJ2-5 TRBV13 ASSLSPWETQY
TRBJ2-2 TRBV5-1 ASCLPGGELF
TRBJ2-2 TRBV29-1 SAVTGGVGELF
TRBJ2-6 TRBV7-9 ASSVKMSGAYSGANVLT
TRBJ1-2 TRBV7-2 ASSLVGEYGYT
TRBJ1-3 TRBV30 AWRLQGSGNTIY
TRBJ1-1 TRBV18 ASSPSGTGTEAF
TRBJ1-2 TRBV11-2 ASSPGSSGSKGYT
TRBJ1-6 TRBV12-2 ASRLRVRIRDRNSPLH
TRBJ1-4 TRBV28 ASSLETGSTNEKLF
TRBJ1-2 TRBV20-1 SVTRPGTNYGYT
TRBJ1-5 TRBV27 ASSLGGTGGQPQH
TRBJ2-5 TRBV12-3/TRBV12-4 ASRTGTEVGETQY
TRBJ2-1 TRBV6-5 ASSYVAHSYNEQF
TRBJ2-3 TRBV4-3 ASSQDRWTGRPTDTQY
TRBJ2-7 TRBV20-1 SAPKPRDWINYEQY
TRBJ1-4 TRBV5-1 ASRRKSGEKLF
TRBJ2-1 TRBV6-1 ASSESWREGQNEQF
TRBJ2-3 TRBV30 AWSLAGASDTQY
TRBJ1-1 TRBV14 ASSQEISRGKAF
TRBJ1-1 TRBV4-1 ASSQPGQRRRTTEAF
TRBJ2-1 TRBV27 ASRGGTSAYNEQF
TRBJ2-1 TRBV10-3 AINRDSISYNEQF
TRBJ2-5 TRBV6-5 ASSFLRDRGPQETQY
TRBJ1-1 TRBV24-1 ATRAGTGVMNTEAF
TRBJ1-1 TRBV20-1 SADTGGAYSEAF
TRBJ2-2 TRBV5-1 ASTAALTGAGGELF
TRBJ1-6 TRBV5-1 ASRIGLNSPLH
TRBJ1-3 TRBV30 AWSYSGNTIY
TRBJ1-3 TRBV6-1 ASQHDSLTGNTIY
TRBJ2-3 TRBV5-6 ASSWSRDTQY
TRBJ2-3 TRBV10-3 AISSGLDTQY
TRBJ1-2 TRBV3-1 ASSSRTGGHGYT
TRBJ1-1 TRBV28 ASSPYWGRERTEAF
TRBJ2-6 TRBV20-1 SASILAGLSGANVLT
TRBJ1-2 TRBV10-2 ASSGQGTSNYGYT
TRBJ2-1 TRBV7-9 ASSLASGSHNEQF
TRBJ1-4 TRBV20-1 SAGGGRGGEELF
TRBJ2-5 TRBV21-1 ASSNRDRGRETQY
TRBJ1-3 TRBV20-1 SARGYGNTIY
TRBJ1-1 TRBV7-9 ASSLVRILATEAF
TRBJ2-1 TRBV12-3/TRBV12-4 ASSPTEATPYNEQF
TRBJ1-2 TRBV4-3 ASSQDQTGPTYGYT
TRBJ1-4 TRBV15 ATSRDITATNEKLF
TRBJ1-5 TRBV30 AWSQGHNQPQH